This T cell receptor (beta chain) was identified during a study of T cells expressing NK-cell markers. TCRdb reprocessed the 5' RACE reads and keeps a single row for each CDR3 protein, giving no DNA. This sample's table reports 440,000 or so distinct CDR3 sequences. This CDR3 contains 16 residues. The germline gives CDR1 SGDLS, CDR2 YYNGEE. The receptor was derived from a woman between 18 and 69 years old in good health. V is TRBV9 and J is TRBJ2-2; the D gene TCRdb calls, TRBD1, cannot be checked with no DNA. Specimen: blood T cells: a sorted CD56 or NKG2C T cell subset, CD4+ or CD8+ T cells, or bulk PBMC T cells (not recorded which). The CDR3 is CASSVSPELGSGELFF.